Each of the 5 T cell receptor beta chains below was sequenced from the same sample in a study of blood T cell repertoires in COVID-19 (TCRdb year 2020). Preparation of the library involved the immunoSEQ multiplex PCR assay. Imported from immuneACCESS, the table was reduced by TCRdb to in-frame sequences with V and J called. These copies leave out some clones; in studies compared against another copy, an unresolved V gene accounts for under half, and the cause of the remainder is not known. Within this sample are tens of thousands of clones, with 82% of them counted one time only. The ten largest clones add up to more than 8% of the sample. Source material: peripheral blood. The receptors were sampled from an elderly woman with acute or convalescent COVID-19.

The rearrangement links TRBV19 to TRBJ1-6; D is uncertain. CDR1 and CDR2 (germline): LNHDA, SQIVND (reference sequence). Trimming removed 4 bases from V and 9 bases from J, with 10 bases in between. This CDR3 has 13 amino acids. CDR3 coding DNA: TGTGCCAGTAGTAGCGGGTTTGCTTCACCCCTCCACTTT. Translating gives CASSSGFASPLHF.

This chain joins TRBV19 and TRBJ1-4; D unclear. Germline V CDR1 and CDR2: LNHDA, SQIVND (reference sequence). The CDR3 is 12 residues long. V was trimmed by 3 bases and J by 5 bases, leaving 4 bases between them. The CDR3 spells CASSMRNEKLFF. DNA for the CDR3: TGTGCCAGTAGTATGAGGAATGAAAAACTGTTTTTT.

The CDR3 loop reads CASSWSRLAVYNEQFF. CDR3 coding DNA: TGTGCCAGCAGCTGGTCCCGACTAGCGGTTTACAATGAGCAGTTCTTC. The chain has TRBV5-6 and TRBJ2-1; 9 bases fit TRBD2. V lost 3 bases to trimming and J lost 4 bases; unmatched junction nucleotides: 8. Germline V gives CDR1 SGHDT, CDR2 YYEEEE. The CDR3 contains 16 residues.

The chain recombines TRBV19 with TRBJ2-5, with TRBD2 matching over 13 bases. J was trimmed by 5 bases and V by 5 bases; bases with no gene match: 14. CDR3 length: 18 amino acids. Germline V gene sequence: CDR1 LNHDA, CDR2 SQIVND (reference sequence). CDR3 coding DNA: TGTGCCAGTAGTCCTGGGACTAGCGGGGAGAAATCCAGGGAGACCCAGTACTTC. Protein sequence: CASSPGTSGEKSRETQYF.

The V call is TRBV19, the J call TRBJ2-2, with 7 nucleotides matching TRBD2. Unmatched junction bases numbered 9, after V lost 6 bases and J lost 8 bases. There are 14 residues in the CDR3. Per germline, CDR1 LNHDA and CDR2 SQIVND (reference sequence). The CDR3 loop reads CASRRLAQGGELFF. The CDR3 DNA is TGTGCCAGTAGAAGACTAGCCCAAGGTGGGGAGCTGTTTTTT.